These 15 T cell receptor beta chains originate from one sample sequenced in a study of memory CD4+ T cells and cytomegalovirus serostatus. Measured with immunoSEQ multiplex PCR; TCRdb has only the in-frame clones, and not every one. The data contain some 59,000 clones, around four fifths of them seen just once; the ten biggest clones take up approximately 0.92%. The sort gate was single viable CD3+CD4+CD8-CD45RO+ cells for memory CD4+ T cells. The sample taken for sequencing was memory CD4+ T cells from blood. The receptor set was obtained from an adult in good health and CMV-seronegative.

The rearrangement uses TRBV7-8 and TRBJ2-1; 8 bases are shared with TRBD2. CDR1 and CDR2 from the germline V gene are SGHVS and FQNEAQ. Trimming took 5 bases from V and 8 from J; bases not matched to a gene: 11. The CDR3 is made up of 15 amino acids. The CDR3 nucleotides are TGTGCCAGCAGCCTTAGAGTGGGTAGCGGGGATGAGCAGTTCTTC. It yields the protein CASSLRVGSGDEQFF.

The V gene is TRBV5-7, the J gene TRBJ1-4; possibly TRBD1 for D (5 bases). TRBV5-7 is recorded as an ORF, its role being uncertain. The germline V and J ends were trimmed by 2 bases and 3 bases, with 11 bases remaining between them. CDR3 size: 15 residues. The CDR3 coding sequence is TGTGCCAGCAGCTTCGACAGAGAGGCTAATGAAAAACTGTTTTTT. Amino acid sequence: CASSFDREANEKLFF.

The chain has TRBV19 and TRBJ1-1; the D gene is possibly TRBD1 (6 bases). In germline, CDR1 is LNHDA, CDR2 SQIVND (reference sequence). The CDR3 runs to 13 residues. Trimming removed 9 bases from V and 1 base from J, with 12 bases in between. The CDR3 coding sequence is TGTGCCAGCAATACAGGGAGGAACACTGAAGCTTTCTTT. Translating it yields CASNTGRNTEAFF.

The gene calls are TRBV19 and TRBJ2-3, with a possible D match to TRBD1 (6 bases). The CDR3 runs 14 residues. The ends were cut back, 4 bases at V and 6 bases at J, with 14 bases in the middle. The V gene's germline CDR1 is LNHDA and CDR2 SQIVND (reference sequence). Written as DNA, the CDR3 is TGTGCCAGTAGTAGCAGGGGATCAATGGATACGCAGTATTTT. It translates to CASSSRGSMDTQYF.

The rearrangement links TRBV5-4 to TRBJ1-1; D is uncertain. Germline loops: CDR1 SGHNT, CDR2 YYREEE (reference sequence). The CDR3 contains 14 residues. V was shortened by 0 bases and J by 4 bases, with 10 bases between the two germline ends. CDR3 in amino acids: CASSLEAFGTEAFF. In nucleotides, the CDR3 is TGTGCCAGCAGCTTGGAGGCGTTTGGCACTGAAGCTTTCTTT.

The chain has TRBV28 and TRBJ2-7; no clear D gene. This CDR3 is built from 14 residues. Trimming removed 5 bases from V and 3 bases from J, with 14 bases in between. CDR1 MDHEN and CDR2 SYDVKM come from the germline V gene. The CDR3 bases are TGTGCCAGCAGTACCCCCCCAGCTCTCTACGAGCAGTACTTC. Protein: CASSTPPALYEQYF.

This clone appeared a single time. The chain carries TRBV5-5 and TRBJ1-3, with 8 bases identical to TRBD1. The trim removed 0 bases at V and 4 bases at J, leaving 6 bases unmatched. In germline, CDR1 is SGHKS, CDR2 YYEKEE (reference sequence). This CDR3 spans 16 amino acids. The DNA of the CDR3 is TGTGCCAGCAGCTTGGGAGCAGGGGGCAGAGGAAACACCATATATTTT. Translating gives CASSLGAGGRGNTIYF.

CDR3 bases: TGTGCCAGCAGCTTAAACAGGGGAGGTAATTCACCCCTCCACTTT. Translated: CASSLNRGGNSPLHF. The J gene is TRBJ1-6, the V gene TRBV7-3; 7 bases agree with TRBD1. In germline, CDR1 is SGHTA, CDR2 FQGTGA. This CDR3 spans 15 amino acids. V lost 1 base, J lost 6 bases, and 3 bases stayed unmatched. The full variable domain, its missing parts supplied by reference TRBV7-3 and TRBJ1-6, is GAGVSQTPSNKVTEKGKYVELRCDPISGHTALYWYRQSLGQGPEFLIYFQGTGAADDSGLPNDRFFAVRPEGSVSTLKIQRTERGDSAVYLCASSLNRGGNSPLHFGNGTRLTVT.

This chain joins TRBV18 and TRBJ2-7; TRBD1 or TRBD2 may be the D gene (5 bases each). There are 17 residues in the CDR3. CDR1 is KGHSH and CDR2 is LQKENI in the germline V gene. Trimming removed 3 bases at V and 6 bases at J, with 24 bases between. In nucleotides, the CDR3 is TGTGCCAGCTCACCTCCGGCCCCTTATAGGGACCGTGTCGAGCAGTACTTC. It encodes CASSPPAPYRDRVEQYF.

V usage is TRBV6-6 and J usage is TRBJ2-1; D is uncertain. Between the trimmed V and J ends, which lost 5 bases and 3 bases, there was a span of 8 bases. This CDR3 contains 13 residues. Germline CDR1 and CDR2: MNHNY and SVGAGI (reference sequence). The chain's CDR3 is CASSIEYYNEQFF. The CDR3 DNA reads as TGTGCCAGCAGTATCGAATACTACAATGAGCAGTTCTTC.

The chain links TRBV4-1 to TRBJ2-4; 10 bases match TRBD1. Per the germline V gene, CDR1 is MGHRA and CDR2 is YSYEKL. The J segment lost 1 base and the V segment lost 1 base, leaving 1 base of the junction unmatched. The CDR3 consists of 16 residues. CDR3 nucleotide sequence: TGCGCCAGCAGCCAAGCGGGACAGGGGGCCAAAAACATTCAGTACTTC. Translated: CASSQAGQGAKNIQYF.

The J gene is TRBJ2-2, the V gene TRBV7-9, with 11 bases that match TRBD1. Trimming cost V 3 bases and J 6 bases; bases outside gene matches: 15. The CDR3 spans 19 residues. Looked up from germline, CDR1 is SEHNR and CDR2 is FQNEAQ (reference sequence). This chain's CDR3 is CASSLVNRDRGILAGELFF. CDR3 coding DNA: TGTGCCAGCAGCTTGGTTAACCGGGACAGGGGGATTCTAGCCGGGGAGCTGTTTTTT.

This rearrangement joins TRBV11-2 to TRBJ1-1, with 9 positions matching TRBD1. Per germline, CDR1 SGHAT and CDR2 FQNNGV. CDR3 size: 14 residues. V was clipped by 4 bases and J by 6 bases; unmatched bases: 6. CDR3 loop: CASSYVTGGSEAFF. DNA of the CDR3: TGTGCCAGCAGCTATGTCACAGGGGGCTCTGAAGCTTTCTTT.

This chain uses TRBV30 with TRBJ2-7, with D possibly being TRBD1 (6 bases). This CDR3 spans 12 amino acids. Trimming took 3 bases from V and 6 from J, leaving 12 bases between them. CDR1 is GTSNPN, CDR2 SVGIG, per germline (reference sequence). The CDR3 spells CAWSEPGAEQYF. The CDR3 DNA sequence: TGTGCCTGGAGCGAGCCAGGGGCCGAGCAGTACTTC.

The CDR3, as DNA: TGTGCCAGCACCCCCCCGGGGAGCGGGGGGACCTACGAGCAGTACTTC. Translated: CASTPPGSGGTYEQYF. The gene calls are TRBV7-2 and TRBJ2-7, with TRBD2 matching 9 bases. Germline assignment: CDR1 SGHTA and CDR2 FQGNSA. The CDR3 runs to 16 residues. The V segment lost 7 bases and the J segment 2 bases; nucleotides outside the gene matches: 12.